The 19 T cell receptor beta chains listed next were all sequenced from one sample in a study of vaccination and CD4 T cells after COVID-19. Sequencing of the DNA from cultured CD4+ T cells was carried out with the Oncomine TCR Beta short-read assay. TCRdb re-called the PCR reads through MiXCR, storing one row per CDR3 protein. The data contain 7,000 to 8,500 distinct CDR3 sequences, around three fifths of them singletons. Documented treatment: roughly 11-day PBMC culture with coronavirus spike peptide pools or control peptides (ViraFEST assay). Researchers collected the unexposed donor's CD4+ T cells before the COVID-19 pandemic (2011-2018). These TCRs are of unknown antigen specificity. The sequencing input was CD4+ T cells from blood, cultured in vitro. These TCRs come from a human donor in good health.

The chain is built from TRBV6-1 and TRBJ2-5; D remains unclear. Germline V lookup: CDR1 MNHNS, CDR2 SASEGT. This CDR3 is built from 12 residues. Deletions cut 8 bases from V and 5 bases from J, with 12 bases between. CDR3 sequence: CASDPITETQYF. Written as DNA, the CDR3 is TGTGCCAGCGACCCGATTACGGAGACCCAGTACTTC.

J is TRBJ1-1 and V is TRBV20-1, with a possible D match to TRBD1 (6 bases). The germline V gene encodes CDR1 DFQATT and CDR2 SNEGSKA (reference sequence). This CDR3 comprises 13 residues. The germline V and J ends were trimmed by 4 bases and 7 bases, with 16 bases remaining between them. The CDR3 DNA reads TGCAGTGCTAACAAAGAAGGACAGAGTGAAGCTTTCTTT. Amino acids: CSANKEGQSEAFF.

The chain carries TRBV6-1 and TRBJ2-7; 8 nucleotides line up with TRBD2. After removal of 6 bases from V and 2 bases from J, the junction contained 6 bases not matched to a gene. Germline CDR1 reads MNHNS; CDR2 reads SASEGT. The CDR3 loop spans 14 amino acids. The CDR3 reads CASRPRGGPYEQYF. In DNA form, the CDR3 reads TGTGCCAGCAGACCTCGCGGGGGGCCCTACGAGCAGTACTTC.

By proportion, this clonotype is medium-sized. The chain couples TRBV6-1 to TRBJ1-5; D is unresolved. The length of the CDR3 is 13 residues. CDR1 and CDR2 from the germline V gene are MNHNS and SASEGT. Trimming left V 2 bases short and J 6 bases short, with 8 bases between. The CDR3 region is CASSEFPGQPQHF. CDR3 nucleotides: TGTGCCAGCAGTGAATTCCCGGGTCAGCCCCAGCATTTT.

V is TRBV6-2 or TRBV6-3 and J is TRBJ1-2; 8 bases fit TRBD1. The germline CDR1 and CDR2 sequences are MNHEY and SVGEGT. V lost 6 bases and J lost 4; bases outside the gene matches: 7. The CDR3 spans 14 residues. CDR3 region: CASRPGGQSYGYTF. Here the CDR3 DNA reads TGTGCCAGCAGACCAGGGGGCCAGAGCTATGGCTACACCTTC.

The chain combines TRBV2 with TRBJ2-7; unclear D gene. This CDR3 is built from 16 residues. Germline CDR1 SNHLY, CDR2 FYNNEI. With 2 bases removed from V and 0 bases from J, the gap between germline ends came to 14 bases. This CDR3 is CASSERSSISSYEQYF. The DNA for the CDR3 is TGTGCCAGCAGTGAAAGGTCGTCGATTAGCTCCTACGAGCAGTACTTC.

The V call is TRBV6-5, the J call TRBJ2-1, with 7 bases aligning to TRBD2. Germline CDR1 MNHEY, CDR2 SVGAGI. This CDR3 spans 16 amino acids. V lost 4 bases, J lost 5 bases, and 11 bases stayed unmatched. The CDR3 nucleotides are TGTGCCAGCAGTTCCTGGCGGGGGACGAGCGACAATGAGCAGTTCTTC. Translated: CASSSWRGTSDNEQFF.

The rearrangement links TRBV20-1 to TRBJ2-7, with 10 positions matching TRBD2. The CDR3 length is 14 residues. Germline CDR1 reads DFQATT; CDR2 reads SNEGSKA (reference sequence). V shed 6 bases, J shed 3 bases, and the junction held 8 bases outside the gene matches. The CDR3 DNA sequence: TGCAGTGCCTCCAGCCTAGCGGGGGACTACGAGCAGTACTTC. Translating it yields CSASSLAGDYEQYF.

The sample holds a few counts of this clonotype. The V and J genes are TRBV20-1 and TRBJ1-2; 10 bases align to TRBD1. CDR3 length: 14 residues. In germline, CDR1 is DFQATT, CDR2 SNEGSKA (reference sequence). J gave up 6 bases and V 3 bases, and 7 bases lay outside the gene matches. CDR3 residues: CSASPGQGVDGYTF. The CDR3 DNA is TGCAGTGCTAGCCCTGGACAGGGGGTGGATGGCTACACCTTC.

This clonotype has a handful of counts. This rearrangement joins TRBV20-1 to TRBJ1-2, with a possible D match to TRBD1 (5 bases). The CDR3 runs 15 residues. V gave up 0 bases and J gave up 6 bases, with 17 bases separating them. In germline, CDR1 is DFQATT, CDR2 SNEGSKA (reference sequence). CDR3 residues: CSARDPRGGRDGYTF. CDR3 bases: TGCAGTGCTAGAGACCCGAGGGGAGGGCGAGATGGCTACACCTTC.

This chain connects TRBV5-1 to TRBJ2-2; no definite D call. Between the trimmed V and J ends, which lost 2 bases and 7 bases, there was a span of 9 bases. The CDR3 length is 13 residues. Germline CDR1 and CDR2: SGHRS and YFSETQ. CDR3 loop: CASSFNPDGELFF. The CDR3 nucleotides are TGCGCCAGCAGCTTCAATCCGGACGGGGAGCTGTTTTTT.

This chain joins TRBV12-3 or TRBV12-4 and TRBJ2-1; 9 bases map to TRBD2. V shed 3 bases and J 6 bases; nucleotides not matched to a gene: 6. This CDR3 region has 15 residues. The CDR3 DNA reads as TGTGCCAGCAGTTTCTCGGCGGGGGGGGTCAATGAGCAGTTCTTC. Translation gives CASSFSAGGVNEQFF.

This clonotype showed up just a few times. The chain links TRBV24-1 to TRBJ2-3, with D possibly being TRBD1 (5 bases). V dropped 4 bases and J dropped 0 bases, with 7 bases sitting between them. Looked up from germline, CDR1 is KGHDR and CDR2 is SFDVKD. This CDR3 region has 14 residues. CDR3 in amino acids: CATSEGESTDTQYF. CDR3 bases: TGTGCCACCAGTGAAGGGGAAAGCACAGATACGCAGTATTTT.

The rearrangement joins TRBV2 to TRBJ1-2; the D is unclear. Germline V gives CDR1 SNHLY, CDR2 FYNNEI. The V end was cut by 8 bases, the J end by 4 bases, with 14 bases between. There are 13 residues in the CDR3. CDR3 loop: CASHSDRTYGYTF. The CDR3 DNA reads as TGTGCCAGCCACTCCGATAGAACCTATGGCTACACCTTC.

The chain uses TRBV7-9 and TRBJ2-1, with 9 positions matching TRBD1. Germline V gene sequence: CDR1 SEHNR, CDR2 FQNEAQ (reference sequence). Germline trimming cut 3 bases from V and 5 bases from J; bases unmatched to any gene: 5. The CDR3 loop spans 15 amino acids. The CDR3 DNA reads TGTGCCAGCAGCTTTGGACAGGGGCTTCACAATGAGCAGTTCTTC. The encoded protein is CASSFGQGLHNEQFF.

The chain has TRBV20-1 and TRBJ2-7; D is possibly TRBD1 (5 bases). The CDR3 runs to 13 residues. Trimming cost V 0 bases and J 3 bases, with 9 bases left between them. The V gene's germline CDR1 is DFQATT and CDR2 SNEGSKA (reference sequence). CDR3 sequence (DNA): TGCAGTGCTAGAGAGGGGCCGATCTACGAGCAGTACTTC. Protein sequence: CSAREGPIYEQYF.

V gene TRBV6-1 combines with J gene TRBJ1-6; 9 nucleotides match TRBD1. The CDR3 length is 14 residues. Germline V gene data show CDR1 as MNHNS and CDR2 as SASEGT. V was pared by 6 bases and J by 8 bases, with 5 bases of the junction left unmatched. In DNA form, the CDR3 reads TGTGCCAGCAGCCGGGACAGGGCATATTCACCCCTCCACTTT. Translated: CASSRDRAYSPLHF.

The rearrangement uses TRBV6-5 and TRBJ1-6; TRBD1 aligns across 8 bases. Trimming at V came to 3 bases and at J to 9 bases, leaving 7 bases not matched to a gene. The CDR3 covers 15 residues. Germline V gene lookup returns CDR1 MNHEY and CDR2 SVGAGI. The CDR3 loop reads CASSYRGQGSSPLHF. CDR3 DNA sequence: TGTGCCAGCAGTTATCGCGGACAGGGTAGTTCACCCCTCCACTTT.

The V and J genes are TRBV5-4 and TRBJ1-2; no firm D call. Germline CDR1 is SGHNT and CDR2 is YYREEE (reference sequence). V lost 4 bases to trimming and J lost 7 bases, with 14 bases between them. The CDR3 is made up of 13 amino acids. The CDR3 region is CASSPDGVGGYTF. In DNA form, the CDR3 reads TGTGCCAGCAGCCCCGATGGGGTTGGTGGCTACACCTTC.